One T cell receptor (beta chain) is described in this entry. These data belong to a study of T cell responses to AZD1222 COVID-19 vaccine. Trimming cost V 3 bases and J 4 bases; bases outside gene matches: 5. Germline loops: CDR1 MDHEN, CDR2 SYDVKM. The CDR3 spans 14 residues. Clones were read by immunoSEQ multiplex PCR, and TCRdb kept only the in-frame ones, dropping some. The sample lists some 150,000 clones, about 93% occurring once. This TCR came from an adult in good health. This rearrangement joins TRBV28 to TRBJ1-2; 7 bases fit TRBD1. The material was peripheral blood, obtained on day 0 of AZD1222 vaccination. The CDR3 DNA sequence: TGTGCCAGCAGTTTGAGGGGGCACACCTATGGCTACACCTTC. Its translation is CASSLRGHTYGYTF.